The rows below give T cell receptor beta chains drawn from one sample of a study of T cell responses to AZD1222 COVID-19 vaccine. The protocol was immunoSEQ multiplex PCR, while the TCRdb copy is restricted to in-frame clones and leaves out a portion. The repertoire has over 120,000 clones, more than 85% of them found once; the top ten carry 10% to 15%. Sequences were derived from peripheral blood, sampled after recovery from COVID-19. Every receptor here comes from an adult who had recovered from COVID-19. The CDR3 runs from the conserved cysteine through the conserved F or W. Fields, in order: V gene, clone size, D gene, J gene, CDR3 protein, CDR3 DNA. The D gene is left open where the match is weak. Some rows mark clone size as missing; the rest say once, few, many or name a class of expanded clone.

V gene: TRBV28
clone size: NA
D gene: NA
J gene: TRBJ1-4
CDR3 protein: CASSPLRGELFF
CDR3 DNA: TGTGCCAGCAGTCCTTTACGCGGTGAACTGTTTTTT

V gene: TRBV5-1
clone size: once
D gene: NA
J gene: TRBJ2-7
CDR3 protein: CASSISQAYEQYF
CDR3 DNA: TGCGCCAGCAGCATATCACAGGCCTACGAGCAGTACTTC

V gene: TRBV28
clone size: NA
D gene: NA
J gene: TRBJ2-7
CDR3 protein: CASSLGSNEQYF
CDR3 DNA: TGTGCCAGCAGTTTAGGGAGTAATGAGCAGTACTTC

V gene: TRBV2
clone size: once
D gene: NA
J gene: TRBJ2-7
CDR3 protein: CASTGGGGEQYF
CDR3 DNA: TGTGCCAGCACCGGTGGAGGGGGCGAGCAGTACTTC

V gene: TRBV6-5
clone size: NA
D gene: TRBD2
J gene: TRBJ2-7
CDR3 protein: CASSRTSGSYEQYF
CDR3 DNA: TGTGCCAGCAGTCGGACTAGCGGGAGCTACGAGCAGTACTTC

V gene: TRBV4-2
clone size: NA
D gene: TRBD2
J gene: TRBJ2-7
CDR3 protein: CASSPSGAKPNYEQYF
CDR3 DNA: TGTGCCAGCAGCCCTAGCGGGGCAAAACCCAACTACGAGCAGTACTTC

V gene: TRBV11-2
clone size: NA
D gene: TRBD1
J gene: TRBJ2-7
CDR3 protein: CASSLSPTGAYEQYF
CDR3 DNA: TGTGCCAGCAGCTTATCTCCGACAGGGGCCTACGAGCAGTACTTC

V gene: TRBV5-1
clone size: NA
D gene: NA
J gene: TRBJ1-1
CDR3 protein: CASSSPTATDTEAFF
CDR3 DNA: TGCGCCAGCAGCTCCCCGACAGCAACGGATACTGAAGCTTTCTTT

V gene: TRBV19
clone size: NA
D gene: NA
J gene: TRBJ1-4
CDR3 protein: CASSIGPGAFEKLFF
CDR3 DNA: TGTGCCAGTAGTATAGGGCCAGGGGCTTTTGAAAAACTGTTTTTT

V gene: TRBV10-1
clone size: once
D gene: NA
J gene: TRBJ2-7
CDR3 protein: CASSESTRFYEQYF
CDR3 DNA: TGCGCCAGCAGTGAGTCGACAAGGTTTTACGAGCAGTACTTC

V gene: TRBV6-1
clone size: once
D gene: TRBD1
J gene: TRBJ1-3
CDR3 protein: CASSVNRGSPSSGNTIYF
CDR3 DNA: TGTGCCAGCAGTGTCAACAGGGGTTCTCCGAGCTCTGGAAACACCATATATTTT

V gene: TRBV5-6
clone size: NA
D gene: TRBD2
J gene: TRBJ2-3
CDR3 protein: CASSRSGRETDTQYF
CDR3 DNA: TGTGCCAGCAGCCGTAGCGGGAGGGAGACAGATACGCAGTATTTT

V gene: TRBV7-8
clone size: NA
D gene: TRBD1
J gene: TRBJ1-5
CDR3 protein: CASSLAGQGASNQPQHF
CDR3 DNA: TGTGCCAGCAGCTTAGCGGGACAGGGGGCGAGCAATCAGCCCCAGCATTTT

V gene: TRBV10-1
clone size: NA
D gene: NA
J gene: TRBJ2-2
CDR3 protein: CASSEDLANTGELFF
CDR3 DNA: TGCGCCAGCAGTGAGGACCTCGCGAACACCGGGGAGCTGTTTTTT

V gene: TRBV5-4
clone size: NA
D gene: TRBD2
J gene: TRBJ2-2
CDR3 protein: CASSQGLAGGSTGELFF
CDR3 DNA: TGTGCCAGCAGCCAAGGACTAGCGGGAGGAAGTACCGGGGAGCTGTTTTTT

V gene: TRBV7-3
clone size: NA
D gene: TRBD1
J gene: TRBJ2-3
CDR3 protein: CASSSRGQADTQYF
CDR3 DNA: TGTGCCAGCAGCTCCAGGGGGCAGGCAGATACGCAGTATTTT

V gene: TRBV2
clone size: NA
D gene: NA
J gene: TRBJ1-2
CDR3 protein: CASSESGAGYGYTF
CDR3 DNA: TGTGCCAGCAGTGAATCGGGGGCTGGCTATGGCTACACCTTC

V gene: TRBV18
clone size: once
D gene: TRBD1
J gene: TRBJ1-1
CDR3 protein: CASSPLGTVTEAFF
CDR3 DNA: TGTGCCAGCTCACCACTCGGGACAGTGACTGAAGCTTTCTTT

V gene: TRBV6-5
clone size: NA
D gene: NA
J gene: TRBJ1-4
CDR3 protein: CASSFRLDVEKLFF
CDR3 DNA: TGTGCCAGCAGTTTCAGATTAGACGTAGAAAAACTGTTTTTT

V gene: TRBV9
clone size: NA
D gene: NA
J gene: TRBJ1-1
CDR3 protein: CASSVGFPGAEAFF
CDR3 DNA: TGTGCCAGCAGCGTGGGATTCCCAGGGGCTGAAGCTTTCTTT

V gene: TRBV5-4
clone size: NA
D gene: TRBD2
J gene: TRBJ2-3
CDR3 protein: CASSFGAGARTDTQYF
CDR3 DNA: TGTGCCAGCAGCTTTGGCGCGGGAGCGCGCACAGATACGCAGTATTTT

V gene: TRBV5-1
clone size: NA
D gene: TRBD2
J gene: TRBJ2-2
CDR3 protein: CASSVGRSSGTGELFF
CDR3 DNA: TGCGCCAGCAGCGTTGGGAGGTCTAGCGGGACCGGGGAGCTGTTTTTT

V gene: TRBV6-5
clone size: NA
D gene: TRBD1
J gene: TRBJ1-3
CDR3 protein: CAVRDRDSGNTIYF
CDR3 DNA: TGTGCCGTACGGGACAGGGACTCTGGAAACACCATATATTTT

V gene: TRBV5-4
clone size: NA
D gene: NA
J gene: TRBJ2-6
CDR3 protein: CASSADSGANVLTF
CDR3 DNA: TGTGCCAGCAGCGCAGACTCTGGGGCCAACGTCCTGACTTTC

V gene: TRBV9
clone size: NA
D gene: NA
J gene: TRBJ1-1
CDR3 protein: CASSVNANTEAFF
CDR3 DNA: TGTGCCAGCAGCGTAAATGCGAACACTGAAGCTTTCTTT

V gene: TRBV27
clone size: NA
D gene: NA
J gene: TRBJ2-2
CDR3 protein: CASSFKGDNTGELFF
CDR3 DNA: TGTGCCAGCAGTTTTAAGGGGGATAACACCGGGGAGCTGTTTTTT

V gene: TRBV5-1
clone size: NA
D gene: NA
J gene: TRBJ1-3
CDR3 protein: CASSLREQDSGNTIYF
CDR3 DNA: TGCGCCAGCAGCTTGAGGGAACAGGACTCTGGAAACACCATATATTTT

V gene: TRBV6-5
clone size: NA
D gene: NA
J gene: TRBJ1-6
CDR3 protein: CASGREHNSPLHF
CDR3 DNA: TGTGCCAGCGGTAGGGAGCATAATTCACCCCTCCACTTT

V gene: TRBV27
clone size: NA
D gene: NA
J gene: TRBJ1-1
CDR3 protein: CASSFARGQMNTEAFF
CDR3 DNA: TGTGCCAGCAGTTTTGCCCGGGGCCAGATGAACACTGAAGCTTTCTTT

V gene: TRBV27
clone size: NA
D gene: NA
J gene: TRBJ1-4
CDR3 protein: CASRERLSDEKLFF
CDR3 DNA: TGTGCCAGCAGGGAAAGGCTTTCCGATGAAAAACTGTTTTTT

V gene: TRBV13
clone size: NA
D gene: NA
J gene: TRBJ2-7
CDR3 protein: CASSYQRVPSYEQYF
CDR3 DNA: TGTGCCAGCAGCTATCAAAGAGTGCCCTCCTACGAGCAGTACTTC

V gene: TRBV7-6
clone size: NA
D gene: TRBD1
J gene: TRBJ2-2
CDR3 protein: CASSKRSRDRGISVPTGELFF
CDR3 DNA: TGTGCCAGCAGCAAAAGGTCCCGGGACAGGGGGATCTCTGTCCCCACCGGGGAGCTGTTTTTT

V gene: TRBV27
clone size: NA
D gene: NA
J gene: TRBJ1-1
CDR3 protein: CASSLGLGTEAFF
CDR3 DNA: TGTGCCAGCAGTTTAGGGCTAGGCACTGAAGCTTTCTTT

V gene: TRBV9
clone size: NA
D gene: NA
J gene: TRBJ1-2
CDR3 protein: CASSGRDSVAYGYTF
CDR3 DNA: TGTGCCAGCAGCGGGAGGGACTCGGTGGCCTATGGCTACACCTTC

V gene: TRBV7-3
clone size: NA
D gene: NA
J gene: TRBJ2-3
CDR3 protein: CASSLRTADTQYF
CDR3 DNA: TGTGCCAGCAGCTTAAGGACGGCAGATACGCAGTATTTT

V gene: TRBV29-1
clone size: NA
D gene: TRBD1
J gene: TRBJ2-2
CDR3 protein: CSVEVSGQGLGTGELFF
CDR3 DNA: TGCAGCGTTGAAGTTTCGGGACAGGGCCTCGGGACCGGGGAGCTGTTTTTT

V gene: TRBV5-1
clone size: NA
D gene: NA
J gene: TRBJ2-7
CDR3 protein: CASSLAGPNYEQYF
CDR3 DNA: TGCGCCAGCAGCTTGGCCGGACCAAACTACGAGCAGTACTTC

V gene: TRBV7-8
clone size: NA
D gene: TRBD2
J gene: TRBJ2-7
CDR3 protein: CASSLRVGPQLAGSYEQYF
CDR3 DNA: TGTGCCAGCAGCTTGCGAGTGGGGCCCCAACTAGCGGGGTCCTACGAGCAGTACTTC

V gene: TRBV6-6
clone size: NA
D gene: NA
J gene: TRBJ2-2
CDR3 protein: CASSHDMVTSLELFF
CDR3 DNA: TGTGCCAGCAGTCACGATATGGTCACTTCTCTGGAGCTGTTTTTT

V gene: TRBV30
clone size: NA
D gene: TRBD1
J gene: TRBJ2-7
CDR3 protein: CAWSTPRGQSSYEQYF
CDR3 DNA: TGTGCCTGGAGTACTCCCAGGGGGCAAAGCTCCTACGAGCAGTACTTC

V gene: TRBV29-1
clone size: NA
D gene: TRBD1
J gene: TRBJ2-5
CDR3 protein: CSVDGRGRETQYF
CDR3 DNA: TGCAGCGTTGACGGCAGGGGGCGGGAGACCCAGTACTTC

V gene: TRBV11-2
clone size: few
D gene: TRBD1
J gene: TRBJ2-5
CDR3 protein: CASSRQGWTETQYF
CDR3 DNA: TGTGCCAGCAGCCGACAGGGGTGGACAGAGACCCAGTACTTC

V gene: TRBV6-5
clone size: NA
D gene: NA
J gene: TRBJ1-3
CDR3 protein: CASSFHISSGNTIYF
CDR3 DNA: TGTGCCAGCAGTTTTCACATAAGCTCTGGAAACACCATATATTTT

V gene: TRBV28
clone size: NA
D gene: NA
J gene: TRBJ1-2
CDR3 protein: CASSFSGSSNYGYTF
CDR3 DNA: TGTGCCAGCAGTTTTAGCGGCAGCTCTAACTATGGCTACACCTTC

V gene: TRBV27
clone size: NA
D gene: NA
J gene: TRBJ2-7
CDR3 protein: CASSFSGGYEQYF
CDR3 DNA: TGTGCCAGCAGTTTTAGTGGGGGGTACGAGCAGTACTTC

V gene: TRBV7-3
clone size: few
D gene: TRBD1
J gene: TRBJ2-5
CDR3 protein: CASATGAQETQYF
CDR3 DNA: TGTGCCAGCGCCACAGGGGCACAAGAGACCCAGTACTTC

V gene: TRBV5-6
clone size: few
D gene: NA
J gene: TRBJ2-7
CDR3 protein: CASSIRNFHEQYF
CDR3 DNA: TGTGCCAGCAGCATCCGGAACTTCCACGAGCAGTACTTC

V gene: TRBV10-3
clone size: NA
D gene: NA
J gene: TRBJ1-2
CDR3 protein: CAISEDRYGYTF
CDR3 DNA: TGTGCCATCAGTGAGGACAGGTATGGCTACACCTTC

V gene: TRBV28
clone size: NA
D gene: TRBD1
J gene: TRBJ1-2
CDR3 protein: CASGLTGDYGYTF
CDR3 DNA: TGTGCCAGCGGGTTAACAGGGGACTATGGCTACACCTTC

V gene: TRBV10-3
clone size: NA
D gene: NA
J gene: TRBJ2-7
CDR3 protein: CAISGTEQYF
CDR3 DNA: TGTGCCATCAGTGGGACCGAGCAGTACTTC